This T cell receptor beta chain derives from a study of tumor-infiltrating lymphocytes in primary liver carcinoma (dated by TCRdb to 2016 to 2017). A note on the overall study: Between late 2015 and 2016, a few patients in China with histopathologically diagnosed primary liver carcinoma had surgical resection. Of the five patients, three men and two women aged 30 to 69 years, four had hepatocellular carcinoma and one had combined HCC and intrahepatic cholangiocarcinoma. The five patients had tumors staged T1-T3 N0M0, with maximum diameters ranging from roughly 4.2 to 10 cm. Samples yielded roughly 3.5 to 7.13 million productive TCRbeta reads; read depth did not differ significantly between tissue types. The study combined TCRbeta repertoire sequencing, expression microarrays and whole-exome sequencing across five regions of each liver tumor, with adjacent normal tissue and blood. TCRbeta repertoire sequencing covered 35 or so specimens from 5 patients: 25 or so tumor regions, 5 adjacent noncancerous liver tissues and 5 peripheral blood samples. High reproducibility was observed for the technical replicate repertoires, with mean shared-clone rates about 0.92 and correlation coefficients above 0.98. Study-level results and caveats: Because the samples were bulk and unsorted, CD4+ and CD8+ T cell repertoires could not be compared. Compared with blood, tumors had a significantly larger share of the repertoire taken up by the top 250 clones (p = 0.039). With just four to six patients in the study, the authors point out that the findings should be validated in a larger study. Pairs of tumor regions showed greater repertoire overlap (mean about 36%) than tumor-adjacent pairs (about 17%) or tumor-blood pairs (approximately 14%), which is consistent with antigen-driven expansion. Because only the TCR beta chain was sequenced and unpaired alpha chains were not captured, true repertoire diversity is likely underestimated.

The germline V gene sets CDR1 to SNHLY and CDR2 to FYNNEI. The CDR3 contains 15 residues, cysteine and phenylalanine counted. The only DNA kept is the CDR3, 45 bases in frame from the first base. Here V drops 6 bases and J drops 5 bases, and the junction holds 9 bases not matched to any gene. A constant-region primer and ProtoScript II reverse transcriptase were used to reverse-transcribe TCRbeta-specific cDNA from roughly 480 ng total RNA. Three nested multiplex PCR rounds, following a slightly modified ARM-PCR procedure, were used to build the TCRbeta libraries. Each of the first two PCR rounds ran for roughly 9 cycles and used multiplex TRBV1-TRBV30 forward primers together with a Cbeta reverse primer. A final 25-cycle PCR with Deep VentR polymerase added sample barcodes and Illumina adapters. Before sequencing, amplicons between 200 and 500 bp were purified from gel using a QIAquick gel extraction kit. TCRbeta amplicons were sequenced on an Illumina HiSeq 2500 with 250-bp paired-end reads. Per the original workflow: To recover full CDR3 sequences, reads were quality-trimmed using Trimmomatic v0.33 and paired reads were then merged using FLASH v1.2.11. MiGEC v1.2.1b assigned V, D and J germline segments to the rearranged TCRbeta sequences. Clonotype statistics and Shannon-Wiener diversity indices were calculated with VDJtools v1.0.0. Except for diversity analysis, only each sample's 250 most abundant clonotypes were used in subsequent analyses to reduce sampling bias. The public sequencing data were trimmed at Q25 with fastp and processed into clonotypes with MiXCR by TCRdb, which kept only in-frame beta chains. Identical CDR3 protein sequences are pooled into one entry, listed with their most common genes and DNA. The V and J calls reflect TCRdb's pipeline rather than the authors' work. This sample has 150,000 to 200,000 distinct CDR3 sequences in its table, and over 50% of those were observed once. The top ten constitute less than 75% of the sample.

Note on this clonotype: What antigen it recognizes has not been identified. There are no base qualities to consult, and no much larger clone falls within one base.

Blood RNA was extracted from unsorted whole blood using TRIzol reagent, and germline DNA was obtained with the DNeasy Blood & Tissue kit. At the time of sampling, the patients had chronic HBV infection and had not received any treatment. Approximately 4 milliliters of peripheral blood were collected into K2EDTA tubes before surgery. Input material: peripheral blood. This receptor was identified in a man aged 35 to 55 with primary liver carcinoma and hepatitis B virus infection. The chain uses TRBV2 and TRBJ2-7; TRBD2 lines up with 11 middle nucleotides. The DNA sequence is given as TGTGCCAGCAGGTCTTCACTAGCGGGAGTTGACGAGCAGTACTTC. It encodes CASRSSLAGVDEQYF.